Listed here is a single T cell receptor (beta chain). Antigen specificity is unknown. These data come from a study of cytomegalovirus exposure and HLA in healthy donors. The CDR3 sequence is 14 residues long. Germline CDR1 and CDR2: SGHVS and FNYEAQ. Deletions cut 5 bases from V and 1 base from J, with 12 bases between. Study-level results: Some TCR beta chains (roughly 160 of them) were listed as cytomegalovirus-associated.

Primers: 60 Vbeta forward and 13 Jbeta reverse. Only in-frame clones appear in the TCRdb table, and some are missing; sequencing was by immunoSEQ multiplex PCR. The data contain about 80,000 clones, under 70% of them singletons. V gene TRBV7-6 combines with J gene TRBJ2-7; a possible D gene is TRBD1 (6 bases). Sequencing used PBMCs. The TCR sequence derives from a woman in her forties or fifties in good health and CMV-seropositive. CDR3 region: CASSLKGESYEQYV. CDR3 bases: TGTGCCAGCAGCCTAAAGGGGGAGTCCTACGAGCAGTACGTC.